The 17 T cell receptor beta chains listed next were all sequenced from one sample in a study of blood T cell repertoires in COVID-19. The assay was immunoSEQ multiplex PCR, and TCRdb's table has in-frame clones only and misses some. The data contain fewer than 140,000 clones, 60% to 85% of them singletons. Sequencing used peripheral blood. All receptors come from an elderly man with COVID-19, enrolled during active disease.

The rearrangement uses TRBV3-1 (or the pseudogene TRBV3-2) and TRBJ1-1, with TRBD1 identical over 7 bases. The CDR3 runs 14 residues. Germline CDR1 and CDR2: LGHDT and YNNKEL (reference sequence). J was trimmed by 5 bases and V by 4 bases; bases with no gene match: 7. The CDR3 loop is CASSPWDSQTEAFF. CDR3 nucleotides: TGTGCCAGCAGCCCTTGGGACAGCCAAACTGAAGCTTTCTTT.

Here the CDR3 DNA reads TGCAGTGCTAGTACAGGGGGCCTAGGCTATGGCTACACCTTC. Its protein is CSASTGGLGYGYTF. The V call is TRBV20-1, the J call TRBJ1-2; 9 bases agree with TRBD1. V shed 3 bases, J shed 4 bases, and the junction held 6 bases outside the gene matches. CDR1 DFQATT and CDR2 SNEGSKA come from the germline V gene (reference sequence). This CDR3 has 14 residues.

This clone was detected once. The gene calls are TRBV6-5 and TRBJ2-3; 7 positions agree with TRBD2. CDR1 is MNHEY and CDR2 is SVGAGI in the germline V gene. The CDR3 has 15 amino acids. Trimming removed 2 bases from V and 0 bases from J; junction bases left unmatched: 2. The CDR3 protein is CASSYTTSSTDTQYF. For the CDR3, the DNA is TGTGCCAGCAGTTACACGACTAGCAGCACAGATACGCAGTATTTT.

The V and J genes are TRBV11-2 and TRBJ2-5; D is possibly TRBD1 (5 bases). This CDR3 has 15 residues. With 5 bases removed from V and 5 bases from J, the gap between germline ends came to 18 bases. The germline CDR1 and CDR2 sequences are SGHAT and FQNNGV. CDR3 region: CASSRVGAERETQYF. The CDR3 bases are TGTGCCAGCAGCAGGGTAGGGGCGGAACGGGAGACCCAGTACTTC.

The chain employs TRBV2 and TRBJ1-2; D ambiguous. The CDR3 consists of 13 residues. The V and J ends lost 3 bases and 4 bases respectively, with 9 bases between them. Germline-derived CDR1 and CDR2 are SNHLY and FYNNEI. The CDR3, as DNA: TGTGCCAGCAGTGAGAAGGGAGGCTATGGCTACACCTTC. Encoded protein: CASSEKGGYGYTF.

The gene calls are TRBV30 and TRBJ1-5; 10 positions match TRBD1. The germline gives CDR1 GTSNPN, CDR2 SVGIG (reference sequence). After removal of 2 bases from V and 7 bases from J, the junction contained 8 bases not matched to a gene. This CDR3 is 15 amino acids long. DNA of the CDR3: TGTGCCTGGAGTCCAGGGACAGGGGTGAGCCAGCCCCAGCATTTT. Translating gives CAWSPGTGVSQPQHF.

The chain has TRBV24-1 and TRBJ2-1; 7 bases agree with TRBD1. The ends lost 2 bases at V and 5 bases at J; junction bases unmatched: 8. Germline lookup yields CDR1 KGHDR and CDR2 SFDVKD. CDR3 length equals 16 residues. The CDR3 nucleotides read TGTGCCACCAGTGATTCCTTGACAGGGCGCCACAATGAGCAGTTCTTC. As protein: CATSDSLTGRHNEQFF.

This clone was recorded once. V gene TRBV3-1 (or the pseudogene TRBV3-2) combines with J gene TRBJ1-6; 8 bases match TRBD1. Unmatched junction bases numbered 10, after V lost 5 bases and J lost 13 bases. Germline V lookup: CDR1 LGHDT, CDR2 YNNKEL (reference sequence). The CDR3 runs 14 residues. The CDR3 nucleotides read TGTGCCAGCAGCGCTGGACAGGGTGGTATCCCCCTCCACTTT. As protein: CASSAGQGGIPLHF.

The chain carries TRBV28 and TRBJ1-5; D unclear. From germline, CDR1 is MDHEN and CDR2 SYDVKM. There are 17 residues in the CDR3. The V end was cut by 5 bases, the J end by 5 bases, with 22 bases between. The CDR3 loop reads CASSLPAGRREDQPQHF. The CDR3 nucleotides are TGTGCCAGCAGTCTTCCCGCGGGGAGGCGTGAGGATCAGCCCCAGCATTTT.

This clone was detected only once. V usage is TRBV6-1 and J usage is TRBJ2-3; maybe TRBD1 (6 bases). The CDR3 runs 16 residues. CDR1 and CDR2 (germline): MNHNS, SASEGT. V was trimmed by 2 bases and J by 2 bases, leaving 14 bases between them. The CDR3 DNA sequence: TGTGCCAGCAGTGAAATCCCGGGACAACTCACAGATACGCAGTATTTT. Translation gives CASSEIPGQLTDTQYF.

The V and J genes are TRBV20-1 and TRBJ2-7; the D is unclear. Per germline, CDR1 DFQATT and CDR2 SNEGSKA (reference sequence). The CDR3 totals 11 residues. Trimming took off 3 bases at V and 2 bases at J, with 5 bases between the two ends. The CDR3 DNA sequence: TGCAGTGCTAGGTATGCCTACGAGCAGTACTTC. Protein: CSARYAYEQYF.

The CDR3 region is CASSVASAGANSPLHF. CDR3 in DNA: TGTGCCAGCAGCGTAGCTTCGGCAGGGGCTAATTCACCCCTCCACTTT. This sequence joins TRBV9 and TRBJ1-6; D might be TRBD1 (6 bases). The V gene lost 0 bases and the J gene lost 6 bases, with 13 bases spanning the gap. In germline, CDR1 is SGDLS, CDR2 YYNGEE. This CDR3 region has 16 residues.

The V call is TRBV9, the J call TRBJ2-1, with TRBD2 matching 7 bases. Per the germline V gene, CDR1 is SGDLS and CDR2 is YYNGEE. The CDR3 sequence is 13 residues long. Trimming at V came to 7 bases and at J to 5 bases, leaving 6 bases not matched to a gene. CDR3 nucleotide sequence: TGTGCCAGCGGTCCGCTAGCGGACAATGAGCAGTTCTTC. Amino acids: CASGPLADNEQFF.

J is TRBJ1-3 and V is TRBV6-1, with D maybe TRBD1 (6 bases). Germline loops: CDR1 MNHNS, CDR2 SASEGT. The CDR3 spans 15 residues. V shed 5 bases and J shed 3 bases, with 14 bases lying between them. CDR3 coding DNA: TGTGCCAGCAGTTCCCAGGGGAGCGTTGGAAACACCATATATTTT. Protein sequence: CASSSQGSVGNTIYF.

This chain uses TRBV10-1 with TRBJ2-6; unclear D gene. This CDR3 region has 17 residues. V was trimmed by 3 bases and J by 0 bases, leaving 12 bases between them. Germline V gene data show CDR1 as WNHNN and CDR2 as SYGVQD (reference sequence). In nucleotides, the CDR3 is TGCGCCAGCAGTGATCCTACGGTGGTCTCTGGGGCCAACGTCCTGACTTTC. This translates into CASSDPTVVSGANVLTF.

Here the CDR3 reads CASSLGESGAQDTQYF. The CDR3 nucleotides are TGTGCCAGCAGCTTAGGGGAAAGCGGAGCGCAGGATACGCAGTATTTT. The V call is TRBV11-3, the J call TRBJ2-3; perhaps TRBD2 as D (5 bases). Germline V gene data show CDR1 as SGHNT and CDR2 as YENEEA. CDR3 length: 16 residues. V was clipped by 1 base and J by 6 bases, with 17 bases between them.

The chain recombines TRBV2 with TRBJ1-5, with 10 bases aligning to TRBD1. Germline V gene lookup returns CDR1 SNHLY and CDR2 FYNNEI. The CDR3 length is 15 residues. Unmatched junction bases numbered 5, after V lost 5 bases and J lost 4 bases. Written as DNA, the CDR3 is TGTGCCAGCAGTTACCGGACAGGGGGTAATCAGCCCCAGCATTTT. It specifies CASSYRTGGNQPQHF.